The rows below give T cell receptor beta chains drawn from one sample of a study of T cell responses to AZD1222 COVID-19 vaccine. Only in-frame clones appear in the TCRdb table, and some are missing; sequencing was by immunoSEQ multiplex PCR. The sample yields about 130,000 clones, about 90% seen once. The sequencing used peripheral blood, collected on day 0 of MenACWY control vaccination. These TCRs come from an adult in good health. Both conserved end residues are trimmed from each CDR3. Each record gives: V gene, J gene, CDR3 protein.

TRBV5-5	TRBJ2-2	ASSFRPGGTGELF
TRBV10-2	TRBJ1-1	ASSEAGQNTEAF
TRBV27	TRBJ2-1	ASTTGHYNEQF
TRBV5-1	TRBJ2-7	ASSFSPGPIYEQY
TRBV7-9	TRBJ1-1	ASRGPLNTEAF
TRBV28	TRBJ1-4	ASSYPRNEKLF
TRBV28	TRBJ2-3	ASSSRQGAEY
TRBV5-1	TRBJ1-1	ASSLVGTANTEAF
TRBV29-1	TRBJ1-4	SALTGGDEKLF
TRBV18	TRBJ2-7	ASSPGYSGGPTYEQY